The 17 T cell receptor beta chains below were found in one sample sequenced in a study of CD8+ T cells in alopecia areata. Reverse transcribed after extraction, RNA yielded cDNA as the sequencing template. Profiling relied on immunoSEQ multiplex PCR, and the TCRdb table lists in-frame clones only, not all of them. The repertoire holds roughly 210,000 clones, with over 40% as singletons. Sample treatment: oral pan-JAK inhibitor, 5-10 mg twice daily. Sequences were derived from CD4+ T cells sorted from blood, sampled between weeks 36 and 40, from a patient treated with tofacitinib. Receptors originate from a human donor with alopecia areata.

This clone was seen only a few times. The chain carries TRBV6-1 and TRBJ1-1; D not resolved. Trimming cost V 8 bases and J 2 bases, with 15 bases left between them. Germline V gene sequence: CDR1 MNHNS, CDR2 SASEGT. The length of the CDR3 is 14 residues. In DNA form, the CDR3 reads TGTGCCAGCTTGGAGTTTGACCAAAACACTGAAGCTTTCTTT. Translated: CASLEFDQNTEAFF.

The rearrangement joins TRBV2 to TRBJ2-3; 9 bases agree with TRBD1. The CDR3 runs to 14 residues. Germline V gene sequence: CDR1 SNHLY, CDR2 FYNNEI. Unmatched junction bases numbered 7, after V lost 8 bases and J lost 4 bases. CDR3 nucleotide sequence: TGTGCCAGCCAGATGGACAGGGGCGCAGATACGCAGTATTTT. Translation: CASQMDRGADTQYF.

For the CDR3, the DNA is TGTGCCAGCAGTCTGAATCAGCCCCAGCATTTT. Translated, it gives CASSLNQPQHF. This chain links TRBV28 with TRBJ1-5; D gene ambiguous. The CDR3 totals 11 residues. CDR1 is MDHEN, CDR2 SYDVKM, per germline. V was pared by 5 bases and J by 4 bases, with 3 bases between.

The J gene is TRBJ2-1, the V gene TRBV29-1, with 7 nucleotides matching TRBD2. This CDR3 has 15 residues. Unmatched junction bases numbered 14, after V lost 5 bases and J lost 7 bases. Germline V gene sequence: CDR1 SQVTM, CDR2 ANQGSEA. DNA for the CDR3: TGCAGCGTTCGGCCGGGACTACAATCGGGAAATGAGCAGTTCTTC. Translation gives CSVRPGLQSGNEQFF.

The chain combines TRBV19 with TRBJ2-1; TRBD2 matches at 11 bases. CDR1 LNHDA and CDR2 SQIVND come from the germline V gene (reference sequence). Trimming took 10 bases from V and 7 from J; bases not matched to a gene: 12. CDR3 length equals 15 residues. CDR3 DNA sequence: TGTGCCACCAAGATGGAGACTAGCGGGACGAATGAGCAGTTCTTC. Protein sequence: CATKMETSGTNEQFF.

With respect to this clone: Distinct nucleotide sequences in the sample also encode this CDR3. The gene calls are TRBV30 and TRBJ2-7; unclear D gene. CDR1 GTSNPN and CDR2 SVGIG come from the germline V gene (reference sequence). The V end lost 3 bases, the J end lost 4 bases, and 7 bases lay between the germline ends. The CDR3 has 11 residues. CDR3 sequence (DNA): TGTGCCTGGAGCCTGAATTACGAGCAGTACTTC. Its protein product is CAWSLNYEQYF.

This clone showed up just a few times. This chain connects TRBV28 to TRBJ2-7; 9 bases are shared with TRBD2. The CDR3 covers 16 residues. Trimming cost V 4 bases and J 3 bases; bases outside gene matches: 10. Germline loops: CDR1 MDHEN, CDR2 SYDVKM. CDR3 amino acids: CASSSPASGNFYEQYF. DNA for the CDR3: TGTGCCAGCAGTTCCCCCGCTAGCGGGAATTTCTACGAGCAGTACTTC.

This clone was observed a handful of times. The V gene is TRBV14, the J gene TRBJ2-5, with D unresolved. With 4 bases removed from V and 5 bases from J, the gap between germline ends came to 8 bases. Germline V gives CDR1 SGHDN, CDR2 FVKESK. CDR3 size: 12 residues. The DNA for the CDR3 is TGTGCCAGCAGCCCTCATGTGGAGACCCAGTACTTC. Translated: CASSPHVETQYF.

The CDR3 DNA sequence: TGCAGTGCTAGGGAAAATACGCAGTATTTT. This sequence encodes CSARENTQYF. This chain connects TRBV20-1 to TRBJ2-3; D is unclear. The CDR3 totals 10 residues. The germline gives CDR1 DFQATT, CDR2 SNEGSKA (reference sequence). Trimming stripped 3 bases from V and 7 bases from J, with 5 bases between.

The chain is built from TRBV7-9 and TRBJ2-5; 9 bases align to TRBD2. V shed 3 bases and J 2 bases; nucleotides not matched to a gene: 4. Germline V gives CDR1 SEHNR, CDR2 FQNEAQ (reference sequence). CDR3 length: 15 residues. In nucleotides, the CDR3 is TGTGCCAGCAGCTTCCGACTAGCGGTACAAGAGACCCAGTACTTC. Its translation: CASSFRLAVQETQYF.

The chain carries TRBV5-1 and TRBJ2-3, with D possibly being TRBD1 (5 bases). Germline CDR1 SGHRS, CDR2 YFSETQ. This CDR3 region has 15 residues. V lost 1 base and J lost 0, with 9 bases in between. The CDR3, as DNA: TGCGCCAGCAGCTTGATTCAGGGCAGCACAGATACGCAGTATTTT. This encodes CASSLIQGSTDTQYF.

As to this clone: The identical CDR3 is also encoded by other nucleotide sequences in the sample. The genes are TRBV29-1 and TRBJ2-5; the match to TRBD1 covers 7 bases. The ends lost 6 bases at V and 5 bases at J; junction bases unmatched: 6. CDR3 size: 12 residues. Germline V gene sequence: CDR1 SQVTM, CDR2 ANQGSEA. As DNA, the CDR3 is TGCAGCGTCCGAGGGGGCGAGGAGACCCAGTACTTC. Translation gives CSVRGGEETQYF. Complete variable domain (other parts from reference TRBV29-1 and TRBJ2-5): SAVISQKPSRDICQRGTSLTIQCQVDSQVTMMFWYRQQPGQSLTLIATANQGSEATYESGFVIDKFPISRPNLTFSTLTVSNMSPEDSSIYLCSVRGGEETQYFGPGTRLLVL.

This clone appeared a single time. CDR3 in amino acids: CASSLDGPTNEKLFF. CDR3 sequence (DNA): TGCGCCAGCAGCTTGGACGGCCCAACTAATGAAAAACTGTTTTTT. The chain is built from TRBV5-1 and TRBJ1-4; D not certain. The germline V gene has CDR1 SGHRS and CDR2 YFSETQ. V lost 0 bases, J lost 0 bases, and 6 bases lay in between. There are 15 residues in the CDR3. The full variable domain, its missing parts supplied by reference TRBV5-1 and TRBJ1-4, is KAGVTQTPRYLIKTRGQQVTLSCSPISGHRSVSWYQQTPGQGLQFLFEYFSETQRNKGNFPGRFSGRQFSNSRSEMNVSTLELGDSALYLCASSLDGPTNEKLFFGSGTQLSVL.

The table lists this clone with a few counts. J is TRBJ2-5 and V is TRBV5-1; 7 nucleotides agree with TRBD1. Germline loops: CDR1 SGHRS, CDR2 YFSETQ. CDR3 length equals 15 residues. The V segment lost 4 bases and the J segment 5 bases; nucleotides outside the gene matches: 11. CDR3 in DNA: TGCGCCAGCAGCCCGAAAGGGGACAGAAGGGAGACCCAGTACTTC. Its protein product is CASSPKGDRRETQYF.

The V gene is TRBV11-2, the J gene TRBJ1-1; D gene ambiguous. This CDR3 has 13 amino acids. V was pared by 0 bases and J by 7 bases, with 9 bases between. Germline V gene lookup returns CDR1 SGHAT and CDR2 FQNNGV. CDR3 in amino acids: CASSLDPWGEAFF. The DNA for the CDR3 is TGTGCCAGCAGCTTAGATCCCTGGGGTGAAGCTTTCTTT.

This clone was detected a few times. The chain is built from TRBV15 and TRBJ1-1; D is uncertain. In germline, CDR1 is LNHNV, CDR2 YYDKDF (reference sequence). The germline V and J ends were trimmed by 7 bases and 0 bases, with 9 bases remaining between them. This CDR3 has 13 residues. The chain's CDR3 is CATTRTLNTEAFF. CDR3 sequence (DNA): TGTGCCACCACCAGGACGCTGAACACTGAAGCTTTCTTT.

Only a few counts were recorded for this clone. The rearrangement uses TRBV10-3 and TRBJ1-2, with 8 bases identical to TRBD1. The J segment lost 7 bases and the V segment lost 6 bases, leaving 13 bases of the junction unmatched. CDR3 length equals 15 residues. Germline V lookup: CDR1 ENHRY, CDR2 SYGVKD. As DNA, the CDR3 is TGTGCCATCAGGGAAACGGACAGGGCCCAGGGTGGCTACACCTTC. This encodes CAIRETDRAQGGYTF.